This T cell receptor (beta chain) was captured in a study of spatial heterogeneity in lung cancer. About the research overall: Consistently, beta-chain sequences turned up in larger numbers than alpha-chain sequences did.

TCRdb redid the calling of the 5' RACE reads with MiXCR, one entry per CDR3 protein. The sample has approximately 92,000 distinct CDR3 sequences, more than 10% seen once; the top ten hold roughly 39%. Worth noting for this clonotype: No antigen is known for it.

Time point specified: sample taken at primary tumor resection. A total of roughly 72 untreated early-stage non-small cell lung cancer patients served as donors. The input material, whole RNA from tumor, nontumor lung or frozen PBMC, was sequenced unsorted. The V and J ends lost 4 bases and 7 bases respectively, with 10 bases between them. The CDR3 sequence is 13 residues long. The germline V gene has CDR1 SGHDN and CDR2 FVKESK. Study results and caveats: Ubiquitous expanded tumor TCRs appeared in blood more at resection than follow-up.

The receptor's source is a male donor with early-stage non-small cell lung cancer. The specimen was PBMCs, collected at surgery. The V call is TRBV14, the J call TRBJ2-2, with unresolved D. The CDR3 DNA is TGTGCCAGCAGCCTGGCCTTGAGCGGGGAGCTGTTTTTT. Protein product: CASSLALSGELFF.